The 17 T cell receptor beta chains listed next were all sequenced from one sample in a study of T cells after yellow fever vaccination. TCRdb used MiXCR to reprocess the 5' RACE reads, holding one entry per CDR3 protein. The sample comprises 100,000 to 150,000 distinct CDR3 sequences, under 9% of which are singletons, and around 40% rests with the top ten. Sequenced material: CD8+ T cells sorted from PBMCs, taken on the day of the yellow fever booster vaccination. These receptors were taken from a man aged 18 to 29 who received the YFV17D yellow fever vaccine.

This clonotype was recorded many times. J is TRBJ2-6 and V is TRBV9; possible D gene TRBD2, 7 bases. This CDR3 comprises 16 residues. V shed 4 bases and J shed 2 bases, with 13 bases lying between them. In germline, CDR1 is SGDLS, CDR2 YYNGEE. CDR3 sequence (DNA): TGTGCCAGCAGCCCCCAAGGGGGGGCTGGGGCCAACGTCCTGACTTTC. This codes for CASSPQGGAGANVLTF.

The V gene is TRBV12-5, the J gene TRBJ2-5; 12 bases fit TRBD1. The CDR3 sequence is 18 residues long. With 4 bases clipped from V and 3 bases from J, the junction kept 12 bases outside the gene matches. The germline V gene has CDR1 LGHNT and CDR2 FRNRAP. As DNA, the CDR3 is TGTGCTAGTGGTTCGCCGGGACAGGGGGCGTCCGAAGAAGAGACCCAGTACTTC. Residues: CASGSPGQGASEEETQYF.

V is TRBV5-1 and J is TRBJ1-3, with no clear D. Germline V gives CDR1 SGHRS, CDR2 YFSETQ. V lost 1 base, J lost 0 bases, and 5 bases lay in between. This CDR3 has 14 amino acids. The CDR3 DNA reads TGCGCCAGCAGCTTGCTGGACTCTGGAAACACCATATATTTT. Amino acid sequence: CASSLLDSGNTIYF.

The CDR3 DNA reads as TGTGCCAGCAGCCCCCGACCGGGACAGGGCTCCTACGAGCAGTACGTC. Translated, it gives CASSPRPGQGSYEQYV. The genes are TRBV7-9 and TRBJ2-7; 9 bases are a match to TRBD1. V lost 5 bases and J lost 0; bases outside the gene matches: 8. The CDR3 totals 16 residues. In germline, CDR1 is SEHNR, CDR2 FQNEAQ (reference sequence).

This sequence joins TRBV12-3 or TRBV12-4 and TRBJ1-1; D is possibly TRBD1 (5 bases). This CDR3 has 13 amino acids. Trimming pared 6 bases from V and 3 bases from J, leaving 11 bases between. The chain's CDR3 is CASSYGGHTEAFF. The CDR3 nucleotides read TGTGCCAGCAGCTACGGGGGACACACTGAAGCTTTCTTT.

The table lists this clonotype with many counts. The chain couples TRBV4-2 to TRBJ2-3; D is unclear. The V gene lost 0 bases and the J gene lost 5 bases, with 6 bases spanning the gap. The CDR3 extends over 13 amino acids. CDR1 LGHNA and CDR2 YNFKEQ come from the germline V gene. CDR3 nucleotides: TGTGCCAGCAGCCAAGATGAAGGAGATACGCAGTATTTT. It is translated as CASSQDEGDTQYF.

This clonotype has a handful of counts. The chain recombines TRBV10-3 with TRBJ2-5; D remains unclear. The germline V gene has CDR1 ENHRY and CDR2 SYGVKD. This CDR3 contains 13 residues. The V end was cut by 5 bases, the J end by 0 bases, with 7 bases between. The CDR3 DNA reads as TGTGCCATCAGTACAGAGTACCAAGAGACCCAGTACTTC. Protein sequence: CAISTEYQETQYF.

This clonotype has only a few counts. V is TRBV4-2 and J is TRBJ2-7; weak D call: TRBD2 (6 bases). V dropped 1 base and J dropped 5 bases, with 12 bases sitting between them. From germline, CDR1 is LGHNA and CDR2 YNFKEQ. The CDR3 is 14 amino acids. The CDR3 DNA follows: TGTGCCAGCAGCCAAGCCCCTCGCGGGGACGAGCAGTACTTC. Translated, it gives CASSQAPRGDEQYF.

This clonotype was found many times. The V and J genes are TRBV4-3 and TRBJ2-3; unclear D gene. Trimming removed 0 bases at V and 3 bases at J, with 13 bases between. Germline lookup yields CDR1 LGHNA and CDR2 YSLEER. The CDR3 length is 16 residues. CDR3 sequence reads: CASSQDGESPTDTQYF. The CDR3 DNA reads TGCGCCAGCAGCCAAGATGGAGAGAGTCCGACAGATACGCAGTATTTT.

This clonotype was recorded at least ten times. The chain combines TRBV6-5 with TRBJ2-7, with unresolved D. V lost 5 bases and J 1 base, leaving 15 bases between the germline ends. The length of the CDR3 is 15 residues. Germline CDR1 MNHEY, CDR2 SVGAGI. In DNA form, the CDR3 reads TGTGCCAGCAGTAGAATGGTGGACCGTTCCTACGAGCAGTACTTC. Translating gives CASSRMVDRSYEQYF.

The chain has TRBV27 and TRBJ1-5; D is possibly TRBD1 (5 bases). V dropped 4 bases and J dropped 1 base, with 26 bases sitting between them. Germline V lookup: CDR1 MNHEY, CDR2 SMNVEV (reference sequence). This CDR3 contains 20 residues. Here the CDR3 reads CASSCSRERGSVWSNQPQHF. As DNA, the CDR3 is TGTGCCAGCAGTTGCTCTAGGGAGCGGGGGTCTGTCTGGAGCAATCAGCCCCAGCATTTT.

CDR3 amino acids: CASSNLKTAGGPKNIQYF. CDR3 coding DNA: TGTGCCAGCAGTAATCTTAAGACCGCGGGGGGCCCCAAAAACATTCAGTACTTC. The chain combines TRBV28 with TRBJ2-4; TRBD2 matches at 8 bases. V was clipped by 5 bases and J by 2 bases; unmatched bases: 14. The germline CDR1 and CDR2 sequences are MDHEN and SYDVKM. The CDR3 has 18 amino acids.

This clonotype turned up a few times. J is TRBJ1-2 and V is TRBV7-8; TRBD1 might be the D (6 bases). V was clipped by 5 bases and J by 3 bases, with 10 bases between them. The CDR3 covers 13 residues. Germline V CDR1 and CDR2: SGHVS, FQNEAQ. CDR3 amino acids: CASSPGEYYGYTF. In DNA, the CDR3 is TGTGCCAGCAGCCCAGGGGAATACTATGGCTACACCTTC. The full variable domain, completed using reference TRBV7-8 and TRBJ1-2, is GAGVSQSPRYKVAKRGQDVALRCDPISGHVSLFWYQQALGQGPEFLTYFQNEAQLDKSGLPSDRFFAERPEGSVSTLKIQRTQQEDSAVYLCASSPGEYYGYTFGSGTRLTVV.

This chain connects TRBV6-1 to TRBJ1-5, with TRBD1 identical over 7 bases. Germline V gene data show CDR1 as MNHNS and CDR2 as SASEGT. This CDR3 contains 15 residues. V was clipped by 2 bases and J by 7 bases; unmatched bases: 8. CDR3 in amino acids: CASSEPRDSRQPQHF. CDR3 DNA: TGTGCCAGCAGTGAACCGAGGGACAGTAGGCAGCCCCAGCATTTT.

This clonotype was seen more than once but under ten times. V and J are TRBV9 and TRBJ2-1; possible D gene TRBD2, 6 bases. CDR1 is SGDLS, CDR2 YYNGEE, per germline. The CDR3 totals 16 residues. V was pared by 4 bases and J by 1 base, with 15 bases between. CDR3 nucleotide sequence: TGTGCCAGCAGCCCCAGACTAGGAGGGTCCTACAATGAGCAGTTCTTC. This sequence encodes CASSPRLGGSYNEQFF.

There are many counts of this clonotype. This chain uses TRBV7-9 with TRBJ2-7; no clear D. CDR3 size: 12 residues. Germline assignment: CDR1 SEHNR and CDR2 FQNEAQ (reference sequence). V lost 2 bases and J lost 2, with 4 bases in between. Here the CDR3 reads CASSLLPYEQYV. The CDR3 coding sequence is TGTGCCAGCAGCTTACTCCCCTACGAGCAGTACGTC.

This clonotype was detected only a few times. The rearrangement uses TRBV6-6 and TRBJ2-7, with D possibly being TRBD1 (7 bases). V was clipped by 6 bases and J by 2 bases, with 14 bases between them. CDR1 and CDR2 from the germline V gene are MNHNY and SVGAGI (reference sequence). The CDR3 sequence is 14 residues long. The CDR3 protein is CASSSQGGPYEQYV. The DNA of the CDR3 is TGTGCCAGCAGCTCTCAGGGGGGCCCCTACGAGCAGTACGTC.